This TCR beta chain was identified during a study of T cell changes during pregnancy in multiple sclerosis. Data came from immunoSEQ multiplex PCR; TCRdb stores just in-frame clones and leaves some out. The sample includes approximately 130,000 clones, about 95% of them seen just once. The source was peripheral blood, collected after pregnancy. The clonotype originates from a female donor with multiple sclerosis, enrolled in a pregnancy study.

The CDR3 region is CASSMTGDYEQYF. DNA for the CDR3: TGTGCCAGCAGTATGACAGGGGACTACGAGCAGTACTTC. The chain employs TRBV6-5 and TRBJ2-7; 8 bases are shared with TRBD1. The germline V gene encodes CDR1 MNHEY and CDR2 SVGAGI. V shed 5 bases and J 3 bases; nucleotides not matched to a gene: 3. The CDR3 runs 13 residues.